This T cell receptor beta chain was identified during a study of beta chain bispecific antibodies for T cell cancers listed by TCRdb under 2021. Background on the whole study: After T cells from healthy donors were cocultured with bispecific antibodies and T cell leukemia lines, the researchers used TRBV sequencing of the cells that survived to measure how much each TRBV family was depleted. On the cell surface, TRBV12 (TRBV12-3) was expressed by Jurkat cells, whereas TRBV5-5 was expressed by HPB-ALL cells.

This clonotype was detected only a few times. Its specific antigen is unknown. Relative to the germline gene, one junction end is altered; a read error may explain this. The sample's treatment or condition, from its label and the paper: alpha-CD19 control bispecific (anti-CD19 x anti-CD3). T cells were expanded from blood mononuclear cells for 3 to 4 days with either the anti-CD3 antibody OKT3 or CD3/CD28 Dynabeads. Anti-CD19 bispecific antibody cocultures served as comparators for TRBV sequencing; in separate killing assays, anti-CD19 had no effect on Jurkat or HPB-ALL cells. The culture conditions for expanded T cells were RPMI 1640 plus 10% fetal bovine serum, recombinant human IL-2 (about 90 IU/ml) and IL-7 (approximately 5 ng/ml). Each coculture contained 5 x 10^4 or so normal T cells, 5 x 10^4 or so target cells and bispecific antibody in around 0.1 mL and was incubated for approximately 16 hours at 37 degrees C. Every bispecific antibody was made of two single-chain variable fragments expressed in a single-chain diabody format with a His tag. Effector T cells came from healthy human donors; peripheral blood mononuclear cells were isolated from leukapheresis samples by Ficoll density gradient centrifugation.

The CDR3 has 14 amino acids, counting the end cysteine and phenylalanine. Here the CDR3 DNA is all that survives: 42 bases in frame from base 1. CDR1 and CDR2 are read off the germline V gene (reference sequence) as DFQATT and SNEGSKA. Summary of the overall study and its limitations: Relative to anti-CD19, exposure to anti-TRBV5-5 lowered TRBV5-5 signal by roughly 98% and lowered signal from the closely related TRBV5-6 by approximately 93%. Every sequenced sample contained a mix of leukemia cell line cells and normal T cells, and most targeted TRBV signal came from the leukemia cells rather than from the normal T cells. Compared with anti-CD19, anti-TRBV12 exposure reduced the TRBV12-3 share of total TRBV signal by roughly 99%; TRBV12-4 fell approximately 36%, not significantly. Cross-reactivity of the anti-TRBV5-5 antibody with TRBV5-6 was attributed to high sequence similarity between the two genes.

Unique molecular identifier barcodes were incorporated into the libraries and were used for clonotype quantification. Qiagen AllPrep DNA/RNA Micro kits were used to isolate total RNA, and an Agilent TapeStation was used to check RNA quality. TCR beta libraries were constructed by 5' RACE, in which cDNA synthesis was followed by two PCR steps with TCR beta constant-region gene-specific primers. Sequencing of the TCR beta libraries was done on an Illumina MiSeq platform. As for the original processing: MIGEC, MiXCR and VDJtools were used to process the reads. Clonotype frequency was computed as the clonotype's share of unique molecular identifiers among all unique molecular identifiers in the sample. Any TRBV gene that IMGT lists as a pseudogene or open reading frame, and is therefore nonfunctional, such as TRBV1, TRBV12-1 and TRBV21, was left out. The public reads were run again by TCRdb, first through fastp at Q25 and then through MiXCR, and only productive beta chains were kept. All rows with the same CDR3 protein become a single entry with the most common DNA and genes. These V and J calls derive from TCRdb rather than the authors' analysis. Here the sample has 8,000 to 9,000 distinct CDR3 sequences; 2.2% occur a single time. Around 70% of the sample is in the top ten clones.

The sequence is built from TRBV20-1 and TRBJ2-7; the D gene is perhaps TRBD1 or TRBD2, each of them matching over 5 bases. Source: T cells from a healthy donor cultured with Jurkat leukemia cells, taken from a culture containing an anti-CD19 bispecific antibody. This clonotype was obtained from a human donor in good health. Some clones in this sample may be carry-over from other donors' samples. The CDR3 loop reads CSAIMVGDPYEQHF. DNA sequence: TGCAGTGCTATCATGGTGGGGGATCCCTACGAGCAGCACTTC.